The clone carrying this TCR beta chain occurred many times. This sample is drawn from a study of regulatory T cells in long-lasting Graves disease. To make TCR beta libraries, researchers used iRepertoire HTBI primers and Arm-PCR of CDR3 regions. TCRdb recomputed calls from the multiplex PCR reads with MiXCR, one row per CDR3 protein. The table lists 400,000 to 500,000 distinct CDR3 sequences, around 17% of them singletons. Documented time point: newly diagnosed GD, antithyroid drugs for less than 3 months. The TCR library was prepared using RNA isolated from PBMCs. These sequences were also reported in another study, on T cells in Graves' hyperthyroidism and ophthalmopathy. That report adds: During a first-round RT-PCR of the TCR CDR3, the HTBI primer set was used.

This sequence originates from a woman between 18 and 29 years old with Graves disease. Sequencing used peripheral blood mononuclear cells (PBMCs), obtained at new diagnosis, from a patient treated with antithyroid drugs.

CDR3 amino acids: CASSEEGLSVGANVLTF. CDR3 sequence (DNA): TGTGCCAGCAGTGAAGAGGGGTTGAGCGTTGGGGCCAACGTCCTGACTTTC. The gene calls are TRBV2 and TRBJ2-6, with D maybe TRBD1 (5 bases). The CDR3 loop spans 17 amino acids. Deletions cut 1 base from V and 3 bases from J, with 13 bases between. Germline CDR1 SNHLY, CDR2 FYNNEI.